This TCR beta chain was found in a study of cytomegalovirus exposure and HLA in healthy donors. This PCR relied on a set of 60 Vbeta primers and 13 Jbeta primers. Sequencing was performed with immunoSEQ multiplex PCR; in TCRdb, only in-frame clones are kept and a portion is missing. The data hold approximately 140,000 clones, with roughly three quarters observed a single time. The germline gives CDR1 SEHNR, CDR2 FQNEAQ (reference sequence). This CDR3 is 12 amino acids long. V was clipped by 6 bases and J by 7 bases, with 12 bases between them. The sample comprised PBMCs. The V call is TRBV7-9, the J call TRBJ1-1; perhaps TRBD1 as D (5 bases). The source is a man younger than 30 in good health and CMV-seronegative. The CDR3 reads CASSPGLGEAFF. The DNA of the CDR3 is TGTGCCAGCAGTCCAGGGCTGGGTGAAGCTTTCTTT.